This TCR beta chain was observed in a study of blood T cell repertoires in COVID-19. For the study at large: Nucleic acid was either cDNA or gDNA, and it came from T cells, B-cell-depleted T cells, or PBMCs.

The CDR3 covers 12 residues. J was trimmed by 8 bases and V by 5 bases; bases with no gene match: 5. CDR1 and CDR2 from the germline V gene are SNHLY and FYNNEI. Profiled with immunoSEQ multiplex PCR; TCRdb holds only in-frame clones, not every one. The sample holds about 140,000 clones; about 90% are singletons and the top ten take roughly 9.6%. V gene TRBV2 combines with J gene TRBJ1-2, with 7 bases fitting TRBD1. Sequencing was carried out using peripheral blood. This clonotype originated in a woman aged 80 or over with acute or convalescent COVID-19. In DNA, the CDR3 is TGTGCCAGCAGTCAGGGGGAAACGGGCTACACCTTC. Its protein is CASSQGETGYTF.